The clone carrying this T cell receptor beta chain was detected ten times or more. The data stem from a study of T-cell reconstitution after alpha-beta-depleted transplantation in children. Using unique molecular identifiers, the investigators prepared the TCRbeta library. TCRdb itself ran the PCR reads through MiXCR, one entry per CDR3 protein. The top ten clones hold 8% of a sample with about 110,000 distinct CDR3 sequences, around a tenth of them seen once. CDR3 length equals 16 residues. Germline CDR1 is LGHNA and CDR2 is YSLEER. Deletions cut 1 base from V and 0 bases from J, with 11 bases between.

Specimen: PBMCs from the stem cell graft donor, collected from the stem cell graft. The rearrangement joins TRBV4-3 to TRBJ2-3, with D hard to call. The sequence came from a human donor who donated a stem cell graft to a child with acute lymphoblastic leukemia. The CDR3 sequence: CASSQGIRPSTDTQYF. Here the CDR3 DNA reads TGCGCCAGCAGCCAAGGCATTAGACCCAGCACAGATACGCAGTATTTT.